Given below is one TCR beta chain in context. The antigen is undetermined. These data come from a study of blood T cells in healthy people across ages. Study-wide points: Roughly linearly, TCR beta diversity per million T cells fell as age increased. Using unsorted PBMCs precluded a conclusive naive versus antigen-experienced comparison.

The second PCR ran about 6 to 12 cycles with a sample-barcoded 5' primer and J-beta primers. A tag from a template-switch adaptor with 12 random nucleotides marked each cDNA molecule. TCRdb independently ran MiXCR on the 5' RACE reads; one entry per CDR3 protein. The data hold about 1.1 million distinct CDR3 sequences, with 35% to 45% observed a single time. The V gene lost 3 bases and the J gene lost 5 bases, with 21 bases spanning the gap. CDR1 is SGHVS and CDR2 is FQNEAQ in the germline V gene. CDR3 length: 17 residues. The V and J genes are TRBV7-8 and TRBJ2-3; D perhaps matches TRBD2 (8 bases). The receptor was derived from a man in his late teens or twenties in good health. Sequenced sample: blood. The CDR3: CASSLEGASGWGDTQYF. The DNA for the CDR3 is TGTGCCAGCAGCTTGGAGGGGGCTAGCGGGTGGGGAGATACGCAGTATTTT.